Listed below are T cell receptor beta chains from one sample, sequenced in a study of T cell responses to AZD1222 COVID-19 vaccine. This table comes from immunoSEQ multiplex PCR, and its TCRdb copy is limited to in-frame clones, with some not included. Among about 220,000 clones listed, about 92% were seen once. This specimen was peripheral blood, taken on day 0 of MenACWY control vaccination. The receptors originated from an adult in good health. Each CDR3 is given with its conserved first and last residue. D genes are given only for firm matches. Clone size is stated in some rows and not others, as once, few, many or a class when expanded.

D: -
J: TRBJ1-2
size: -
V: TRBV5-6
CDR3: CASSLPGNYGYTF
DNA: TGTGCCAGCAGCTTGCCGGGGAACTATGGCTACACCTTC

D: -
J: TRBJ1-1
size: -
V: TRBV7-2
CDR3: CASSFNRANTEAFF
DNA: TGTGCCAGCAGCTTTAACAGGGCGAACACTGAAGCTTTCTTT

D: TRBD2
J: TRBJ2-1
size: once
V: TRBV5-1
CDR3: CASSFLAGHNEQFF
DNA: TGCGCCAGCAGCTTCCTAGCGGGGCACAATGAGCAGTTCTTC

D: -
J: TRBJ1-5
size: -
V: TRBV16
CDR3: CASSQWQDQPQHF
DNA: TGTGCCAGCAGCCAATGGCAAGATCAGCCCCAGCATTTT

D: TRBD1
J: TRBJ1-2
size: -
V: TRBV7-2
CDR3: CASSLALINRGGYTF
DNA: TGTGCCAGCAGCTTAGCGCTAATTAACAGGGGAGGCTACACCTTC

D: -
J: TRBJ2-3
size: -
V: TRBV12-5
CDR3: CASGQGADTQYF
DNA: TGTGCTAGTGGTCAGGGAGCAGATACGCAGTATTTT

D: -
J: TRBJ2-2
size: -
V: TRBV18
CDR3: CASSPLGDRSVLFF
DNA: TGTGCCAGCTCACCTCTCGGTGACCGTAGCGTGCTGTTTTTT

D: -
J: TRBJ2-1
size: -
V: TRBV7-9
CDR3: CASSLGDEQFF
DNA: TGTGCCAGCAGCTTGGGGGATGAGCAGTTCTTC

D: -
J: TRBJ1-6
size: -
V: TRBV19
CDR3: CASSKSRGTNSPLHF
DNA: TGTGCCAGTAGTAAATCCAGGGGAACAAATTCACCCCTCCACTTT

D: -
J: TRBJ1-6
size: -
V: TRBV5-1
CDR3: CASRNGALNSYNSPLHF
DNA: TGCGCCAGCAGAAACGGGGCCTTGAACTCCTATAATTCACCCCTCCACTTT

D: -
J: TRBJ2-3
size: -
V: TRBV6-4
CDR3: CASSAGPSTDTQYF
DNA: TGTGCCAGCAGTGCGGGACCGAGCACAGATACGCAGTATTTT

D: TRBD1
J: TRBJ1-2
size: -
V: TRBV2
CDR3: CASQEYNRGDYGYTF
DNA: TGTGCCAGCCAAGAGTATAACAGGGGGGACTATGGCTACACCTTC

D: -
J: TRBJ2-1
size: -
V: TRBV6-5
CDR3: CASSYRDGAYNEQFF
DNA: TGTGCCAGCAGTTACCGGGACGGAGCCTACAATGAGCAGTTCTTC

D: TRBD1
J: TRBJ1-2
size: -
V: TRBV4-1
CDR3: CASSQEGQPSRGYTF
DNA: TGCGCCAGCAGCCAGGAGGGACAGCCTTCGAGGGGCTACACCTTC

D: -
J: TRBJ1-5
size: -
V: TRBV27
CDR3: CASSLLGRRAGEPQHF
DNA: TGTGCCAGCAGTTTATTAGGGCGCCGGGCCGGGGAGCCCCAGCATTTT

D: TRBD1
J: TRBJ1-2
size: -
V: TRBV7-2
CDR3: CASSLGGGRYGYTF
DNA: TGTGCCAGCAGCTTAGGAGGGGGCCGCTATGGCTACACCTTC

D: -
J: TRBJ2-5
size: -
V: TRBV3-1/TRBV3-2
CDR3: CASSQTHGGETQYF
DNA: TGTGCCAGCAGCCAGACCCACGGTGGGGAGACCCAGTACTTC